These T cell receptor beta chains were read from a single sample in a study of early T cells in non-severe SARS-CoV-2 infection. TCRdb reprocessed the 5' RACE reads via MiXCR and lists one record per CDR3 protein. The table lists about 48,000 distinct CDR3 sequences, around a tenth of them singletons. The specimen was whole blood. The receptor source for this set is an adult who was a healthcare worker with PCR-confirmed SARS-CoV-2 infection or an uninfected control (not recorded which). CDR3s leave out the opening cysteine and the closing phenylalanine or tryptophan.

CDR3aa: ASSPDGSNQPQH
j_gene: TRBJ1-5
v_gene: TRBV6-5
len: 12

CDR3aa: ASSLTTGTYEQY
j_gene: TRBJ2-7
v_gene: TRBV7-9
len: 12

CDR3aa: ASSPGGWGSTGELF
j_gene: TRBJ2-2
v_gene: TRBV11-2
len: 14

CDR3aa: ASSQVSGTSGRNEQF
j_gene: TRBJ2-1
v_gene: TRBV3-1
len: 15

CDR3aa: SATRGGTEAF
j_gene: TRBJ1-1
v_gene: TRBV20-1
len: 10

CDR3aa: ASSSLRAGGYT
j_gene: TRBJ1-2
v_gene: TRBV11-2
len: 11

CDR3aa: ASSRRDSDFNEQF
j_gene: TRBJ2-1
v_gene: TRBV7-2
len: 13

CDR3aa: ASSASTGATYEQY
j_gene: TRBJ2-7
v_gene: TRBV2
len: 13

CDR3aa: SAPLETSSRSSYEQY
j_gene: TRBJ2-7
v_gene: TRBV20-1
len: 15

CDR3aa: ATSRAGSSRQETQY
j_gene: TRBJ2-5
v_gene: TRBV15
len: 14

CDR3aa: ASSPGQGVNYGYT
j_gene: TRBJ1-2
v_gene: TRBV12-3/TRBV12-4
len: 13

CDR3aa: ASGLASGGTSTDTQY
j_gene: TRBJ2-3
v_gene: TRBV12-5
len: 15

CDR3aa: ASRNPKGPGGEQY
j_gene: TRBJ2-7
v_gene: TRBV4-1
len: 13

CDR3aa: ASMLASGSTYNEQF
j_gene: TRBJ2-1
v_gene: TRBV27
len: 14